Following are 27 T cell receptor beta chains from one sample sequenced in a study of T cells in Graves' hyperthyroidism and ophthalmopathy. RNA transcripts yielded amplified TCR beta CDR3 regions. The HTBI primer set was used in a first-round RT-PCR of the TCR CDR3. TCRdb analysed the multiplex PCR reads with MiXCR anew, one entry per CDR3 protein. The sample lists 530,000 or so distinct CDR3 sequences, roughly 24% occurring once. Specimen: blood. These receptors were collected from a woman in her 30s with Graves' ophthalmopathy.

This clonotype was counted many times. CDR3 amino acids: CASSYSLRTASSYEQYF. The CDR3 DNA follows: TGTGCCAGCAGTTACTCGCTCAGGACGGCGAGCTCCTACGAGCAGTACTTC. The chain has TRBV6-2 or TRBV6-3 and TRBJ2-7; D unclear. Germline V lookup: CDR1 MNHEY, CDR2 SVGEGT. This CDR3 is built from 17 residues. Trimming removed 0 bases from V and 0 bases from J, with 15 bases in between.

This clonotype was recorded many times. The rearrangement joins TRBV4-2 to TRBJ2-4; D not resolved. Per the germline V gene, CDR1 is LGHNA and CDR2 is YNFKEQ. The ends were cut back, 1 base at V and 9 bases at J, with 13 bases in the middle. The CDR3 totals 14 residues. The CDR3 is CASSQVGELGIQYF. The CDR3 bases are TGTGCCAGCAGCCAAGTCGGCGAATTGGGCATTCAGTACTTC.

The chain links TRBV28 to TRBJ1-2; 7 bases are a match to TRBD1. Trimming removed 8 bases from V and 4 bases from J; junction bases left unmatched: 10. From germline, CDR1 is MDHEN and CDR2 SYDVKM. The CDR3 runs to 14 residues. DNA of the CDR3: TGTGCCAGCCATAAAGGGGGCGCGGGCTATGGCTACACCTTC. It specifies CASHKGGAGYGYTF.

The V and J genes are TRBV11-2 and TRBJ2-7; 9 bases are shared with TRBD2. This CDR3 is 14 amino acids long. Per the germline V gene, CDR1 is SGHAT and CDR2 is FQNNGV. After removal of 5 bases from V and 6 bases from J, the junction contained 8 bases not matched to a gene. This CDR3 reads CASSTLREGLEQYF. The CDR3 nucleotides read TGTGCCAGCAGCACCTTGCGGGAGGGCCTCGAGCAGTACTTC.

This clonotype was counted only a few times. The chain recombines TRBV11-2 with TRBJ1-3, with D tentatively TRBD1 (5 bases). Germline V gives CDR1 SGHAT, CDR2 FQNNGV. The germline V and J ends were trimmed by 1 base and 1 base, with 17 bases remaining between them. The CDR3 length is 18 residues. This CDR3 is CASSLGFSWGPSGNTIYF. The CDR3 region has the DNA TGTGCCAGCAGCTTAGGTTTTTCTTGGGGCCCATCTGGAAACACCATATATTTT.

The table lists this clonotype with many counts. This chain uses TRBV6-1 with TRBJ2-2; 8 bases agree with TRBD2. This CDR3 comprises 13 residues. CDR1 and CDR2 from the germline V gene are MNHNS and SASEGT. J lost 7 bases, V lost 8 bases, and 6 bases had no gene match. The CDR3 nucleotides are TGTGCCAGCGGATCGCGGGGGGACGGGGAGCTGTTTTTT. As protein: CASGSRGDGELFF.

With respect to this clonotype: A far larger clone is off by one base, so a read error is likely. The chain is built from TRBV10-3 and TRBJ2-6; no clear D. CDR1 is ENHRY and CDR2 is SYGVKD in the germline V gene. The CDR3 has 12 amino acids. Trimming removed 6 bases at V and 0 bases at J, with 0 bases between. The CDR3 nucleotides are TGTGCCATCAGCTCTGGGGCCAACGTCCTGACTTTC. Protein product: CAISSGANVLTF.

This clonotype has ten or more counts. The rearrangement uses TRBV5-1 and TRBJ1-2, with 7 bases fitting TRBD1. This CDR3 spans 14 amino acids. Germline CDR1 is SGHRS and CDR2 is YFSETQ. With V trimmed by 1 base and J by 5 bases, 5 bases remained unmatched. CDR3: CASSLSGQEYGYTF. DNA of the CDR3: TGCGCCAGCAGCTTGAGTGGACAGGAGTATGGCTACACCTTC.

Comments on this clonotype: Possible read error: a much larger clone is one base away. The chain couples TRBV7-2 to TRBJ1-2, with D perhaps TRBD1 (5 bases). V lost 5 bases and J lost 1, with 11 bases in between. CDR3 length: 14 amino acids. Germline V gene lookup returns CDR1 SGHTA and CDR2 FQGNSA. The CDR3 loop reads CASSPGDGNYGYTF. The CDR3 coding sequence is TGTGCCAGCAGCCCCGGGGACGGTAACTATGGCTACACCTTC.

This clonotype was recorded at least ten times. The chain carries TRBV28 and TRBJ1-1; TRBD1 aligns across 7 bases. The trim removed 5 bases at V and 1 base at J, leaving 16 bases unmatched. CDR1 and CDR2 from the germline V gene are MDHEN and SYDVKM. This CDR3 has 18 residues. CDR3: CASSMTGFWRRTNTEAFF. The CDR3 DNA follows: TGTGCCAGCAGTATGACAGGGTTTTGGCGAAGAACGAACACTGAAGCTTTCTTT.

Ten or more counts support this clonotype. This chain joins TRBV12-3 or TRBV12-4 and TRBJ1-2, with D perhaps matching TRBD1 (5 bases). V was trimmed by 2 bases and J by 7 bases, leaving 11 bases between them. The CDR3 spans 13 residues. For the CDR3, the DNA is TGTGCCAGCAGTTTACAGGGATGGAGTGGCTACACCTTC. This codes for CASSLQGWSGYTF.

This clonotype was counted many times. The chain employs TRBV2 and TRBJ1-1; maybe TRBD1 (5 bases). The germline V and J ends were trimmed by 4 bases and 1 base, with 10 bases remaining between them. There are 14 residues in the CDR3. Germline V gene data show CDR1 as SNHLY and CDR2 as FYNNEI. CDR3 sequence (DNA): TGTGCCAGCAGTGCCTGGCAGGGGAACACTGAAGCTTTCTTT. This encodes CASSAWQGNTEAFF. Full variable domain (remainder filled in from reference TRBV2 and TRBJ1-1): EPEVTQTPSHQVTQMGQEVILRCVPISNHLYFYWYRQILGQKVEFLVSFYNNEISEKSEIFDDQFSVERPDGSNFTLKIRSTKLEDSAMYFCASSAWQGNTEAFFGQGTRLTVV.

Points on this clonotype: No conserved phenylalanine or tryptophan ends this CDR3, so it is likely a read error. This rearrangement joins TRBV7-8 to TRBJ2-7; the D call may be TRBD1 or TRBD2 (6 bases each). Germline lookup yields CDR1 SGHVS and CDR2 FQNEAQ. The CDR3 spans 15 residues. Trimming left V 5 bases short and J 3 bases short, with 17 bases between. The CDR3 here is CASSTEGHFRYEQYY. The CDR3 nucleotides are TGTGCCAGCAGCACGGAGGGACACTTCCGCTACGAGCAGTACTAC.

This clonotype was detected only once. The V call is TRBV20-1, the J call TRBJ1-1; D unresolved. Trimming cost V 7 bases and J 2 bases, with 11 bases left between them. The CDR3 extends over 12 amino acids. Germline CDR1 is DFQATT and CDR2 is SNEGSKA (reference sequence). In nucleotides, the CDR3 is TGCAGTGGCAGCTTCCCAAACACTGAAGCTTTCTTT. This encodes CSGSFPNTEAFF.

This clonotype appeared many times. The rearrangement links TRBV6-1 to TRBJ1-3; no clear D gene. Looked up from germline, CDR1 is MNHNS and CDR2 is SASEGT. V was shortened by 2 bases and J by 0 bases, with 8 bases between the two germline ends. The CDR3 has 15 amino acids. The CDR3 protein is CASSERGLSGNTIYF. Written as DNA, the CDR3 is TGTGCCAGCAGTGAAAGAGGGCTCTCTGGAAACACCATATATTTT.

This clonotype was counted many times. This chain's CDR3 is CSGAPARNYGYTF. CDR3 nucleotides: TGCAGTGGGGCCCCAGCTCGTAACTATGGCTACACCTTC. This chain links TRBV20-1 with TRBJ1-2, with D hard to call. The CDR3 runs to 13 residues. Germline V CDR1 and CDR2: DFQATT, SNEGSKA (reference sequence). V was shortened by 7 bases and J by 1 base, with 13 bases between the two germline ends.

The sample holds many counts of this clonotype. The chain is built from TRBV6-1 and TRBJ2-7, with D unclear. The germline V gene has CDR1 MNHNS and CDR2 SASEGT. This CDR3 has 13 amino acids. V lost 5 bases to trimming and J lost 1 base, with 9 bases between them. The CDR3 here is CASSPEWSYEQYF. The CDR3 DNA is TGTGCCAGCAGTCCAGAGTGGTCCTACGAGCAGTACTTC.

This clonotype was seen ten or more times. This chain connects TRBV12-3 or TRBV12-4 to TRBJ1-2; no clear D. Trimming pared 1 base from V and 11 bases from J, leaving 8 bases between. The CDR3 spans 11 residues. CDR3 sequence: CASSLGRTYTF. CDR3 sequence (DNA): TGTGCCAGCAGTTTAGGGCGGACTTACACCTTC.

In DNA form, the CDR3 reads TGCAGCGTTGAAGTACCGGGGTGGGGAGAGACCCAGTACTTC. This translates into CSVEVPGWGETQYF. The chain uses TRBV29-1 and TRBJ2-5, with D possibly TRBD2 on 5 matching bases. Per the germline V gene, CDR1 is SQVTM and CDR2 is ANQGSEA. The CDR3 is 14 amino acids. The V end lost 1 base, the J end lost 4 bases, and 13 bases lay between the germline ends. The variable domain in full, with the rest retrieved from reference TRBV29-1 and TRBJ2-5, is SAVISQKPSRDICQRGTSLTIQCQVDSQVTMMFWYRQQPGQSLTLIATANQGSEATYESGFVIDKFPISRPNLTFSTLTVSNMSPEDSSIYLCSVEVPGWGETQYFGPGTRLLVL.

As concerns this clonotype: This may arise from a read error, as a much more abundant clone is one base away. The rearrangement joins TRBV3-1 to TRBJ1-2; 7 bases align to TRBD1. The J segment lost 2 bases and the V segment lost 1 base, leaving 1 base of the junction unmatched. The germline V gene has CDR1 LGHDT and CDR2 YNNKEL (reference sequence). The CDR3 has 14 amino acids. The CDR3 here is CASSQVTGNYGYTF. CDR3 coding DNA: TGTGCCAGCAGCCAAGTGACAGGGAACTATGGCTACACCTTC.

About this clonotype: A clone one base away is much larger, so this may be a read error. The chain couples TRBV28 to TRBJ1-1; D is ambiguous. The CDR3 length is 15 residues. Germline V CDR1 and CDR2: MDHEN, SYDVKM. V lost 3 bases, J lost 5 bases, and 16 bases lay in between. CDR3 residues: CASSFVRVMETEAFF. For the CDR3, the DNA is TGTGCCAGCAGTTTTGTACGGGTAATGGAGACTGAAGCTTTCTTT.

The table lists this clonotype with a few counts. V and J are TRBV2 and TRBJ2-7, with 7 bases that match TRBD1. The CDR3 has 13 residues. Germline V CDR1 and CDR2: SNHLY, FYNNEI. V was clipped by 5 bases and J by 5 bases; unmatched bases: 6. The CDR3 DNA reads TGTGCCAGCAGTTTACAGGGGACCCACGAGCAGTACTTC. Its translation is CASSLQGTHEQYF.

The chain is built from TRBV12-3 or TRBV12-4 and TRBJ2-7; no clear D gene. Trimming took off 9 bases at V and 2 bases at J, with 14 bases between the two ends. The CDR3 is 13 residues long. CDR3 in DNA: TGTGCCAGTAGACGTGACACCGCCTACGAGCAGTACTTC. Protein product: CASRRDTAYEQYF.

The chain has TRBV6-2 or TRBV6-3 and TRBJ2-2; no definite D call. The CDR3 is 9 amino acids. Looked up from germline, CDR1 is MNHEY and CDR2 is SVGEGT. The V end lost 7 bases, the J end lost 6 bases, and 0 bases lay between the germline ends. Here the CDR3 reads CASTGELFF. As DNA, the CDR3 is TGTGCCAGCACCGGGGAGCTGTTTTTT.

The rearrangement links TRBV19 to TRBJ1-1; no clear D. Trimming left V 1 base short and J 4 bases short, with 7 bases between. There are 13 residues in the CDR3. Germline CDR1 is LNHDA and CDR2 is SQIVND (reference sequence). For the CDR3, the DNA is TGTGCCAGTAGTATAGTGGATAGCACTGAAGCTTTCTTT. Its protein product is CASSIVDSTEAFF.

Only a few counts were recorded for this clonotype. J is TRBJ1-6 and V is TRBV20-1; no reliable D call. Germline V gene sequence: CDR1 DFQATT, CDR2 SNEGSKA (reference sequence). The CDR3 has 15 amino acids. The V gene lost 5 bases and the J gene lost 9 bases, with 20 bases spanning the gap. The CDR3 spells CSALVPDQWGSPLHF. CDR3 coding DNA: TGCAGTGCTCTTGTCCCGGACCAGTGGGGTTCACCCCTCCACTTT.

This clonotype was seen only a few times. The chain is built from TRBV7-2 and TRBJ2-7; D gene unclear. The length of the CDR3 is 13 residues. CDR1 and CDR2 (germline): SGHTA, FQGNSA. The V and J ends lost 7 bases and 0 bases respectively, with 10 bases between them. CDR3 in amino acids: CASTDASSYEQYF. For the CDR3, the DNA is TGTGCCAGCACCGATGCCAGCTCCTACGAGCAGTACTTC.